This T cell receptor (beta chain) was profiled in a study of T cells of healthy individuals. TCRdb ran MiXCR on the 5' RACE reads and lists one entry per CDR3 protein. The top ten clones hold 4% to 5% of a sample with around 63,000 distinct CDR3 sequences, 16% of them seen once. The CDR3 loop spans 17 amino acids. V shed 5 bases and J 1 base; nucleotides not matched to a gene: 6. This clonotype was obtained from a human donor in good health. The V gene is TRBV12-3 or TRBV12-4, the J gene TRBJ2-1; 12 nucleotides match TRBD2. As DNA, the CDR3 is TGTGCCAGCAGTCCTCTAGCGGGGGGGAGTTCCTACAATGAGCAGTTCTTC. Encoded protein: CASSPLAGGSSYNEQFF.